This TCR beta chain was captured by sequencing in a study of T cells in Graves' hyperthyroidism and ophthalmopathy. Template material for amplifying TCR beta CDR3 regions consisted of RNA transcripts. With the HTBI primer set, the TCR CDR3 went through a first round of RT-PCR. TCRdb ran MiXCR on the multiplex PCR reads and lists one entry per CDR3 protein. The sample shows a few hundred thousand distinct CDR3 sequences, 20% to 25% of them seen only once. V trimming: 5 bases; J trimming: 6 bases; junction bases outside the gene matches: 8. The CDR3 spans 15 residues. Germline CDR1 and CDR2: SGHVS and FNYEAQ.

This sequence joins TRBV7-6 and TRBJ2-7, with 12 positions matching TRBD2. The sequenced sample consisted of blood. The sequence was obtained from an older woman with Graves' ophthalmopathy. CDR3 sequence (DNA): TGTGCCAGCAGCATTCTAGCGGGAGGGCCTTCCGAGCAGTACTTC. Translated: CASSILAGGPSEQYF.